A selection of T cell receptor beta chains follows, all from one sample in a study of CXCR3-negative and CXCR3-positive naive CD8 T cells. TCRdb reworked the 5' RACE reads into one entry per CDR3 protein, no DNA. The sample includes about 40,000 distinct CDR3 sequences. The sequencing input was naive CXCR3- CD8+ T cells from blood. The receptor source for this set is a human donor in good health. Some clones in this sample may be carry-over from other donors' samples. The CDR3 runs from the conserved cysteine through the conserved F or W. Each record gives: J gene, V gene, CDR3 protein.

TRBJ2-1 | TRBV5-4 | CATASSGNNEQFF
TRBJ2-7 | TRBV29-1 | CSVEVQTGYDEQYF
TRBJ2-1 | TRBV20-1 | CSAAAQFYNEQFF
TRBJ1-1 | TRBV3-1 | CASSQDPSRQDTEAFF
TRBJ1-2 | TRBV7-9 | CASSLTGQGETYGYTF
TRBJ2-7 | TRBV29-1 | CSVGLAPTYEQYF
TRBJ2-3 | TRBV29-1 | CSVEGNHAVPTDTQYF
TRBJ1-3 | TRBV7-6 | CASSLGSDGNTIYF
TRBJ2-1 | TRBV29-1 | CSVGSGVGFENEQFF
TRBJ2-7 | TRBV5-1 | CASTLGAESYEQYF
TRBJ1-1 | TRBV14 | CASSQGPGQDWNTEAFF
TRBJ2-7 | TRBV4-1 | CASSPQDRGYEQYF
TRBJ2-5 | TRBV13 | CASSIEDRLQETQYF
TRBJ1-6 | TRBV4-3 | CASSQDMWGGNSPLHF
TRBJ2-7 | TRBV29-1 | CSASGGDNSYEQYF
TRBJ1-1 | TRBV28 | CASSPLFSENTEAFF
TRBJ2-5 | TRBV7-2 | CASILEGLGGRETQYF
TRBJ2-2 | TRBV9 | CASSVGPGPQNTGELFF
TRBJ2-7 | TRBV7-6 | CASSLGLSSYEQYF
TRBJ2-7 | TRBV5-1 | CASSSDPEGEQYF
TRBJ2-1 | TRBV29-1 | CSVFFGTSDNEQFF
TRBJ2-7 | TRBV6-2/TRBV6-3 | CASSSPDEQYF
TRBJ2-1 | TRBV12-3/TRBV12-4 | CASTQAGEYEQFF
TRBJ1-1 | TRBV29-1 | CSVATATDTEAFF
TRBJ2-3 | TRBV6-2/TRBV6-3 | CASRPLGGGNTDTQYF
TRBJ1-1 | TRBV20-1 | CSARVFQGVNTEAFF
TRBJ2-1 | TRBV28 | CASSLTPQGNNEQFF
TRBJ2-1 | TRBV6-5 | CASSRTSGSLSYNEQFF
TRBJ2-5 | TRBV11-3 | CASSLGTGSGETQYF
TRBJ1-1 | TRBV6-5 | CASSYGQGDTEAFF
TRBJ2-1 | TRBV4-3 | CASSQDQRGAWEQFF
TRBJ2-2 | TRBV20-1 | CSAKRPDRHTGELFF
TRBJ2-3 | TRBV29-1 | CSVVPGQDTDTQYF
TRBJ2-3 | TRBV6-4 | CASSASGTDTQYF
TRBJ1-2 | TRBV7-9 | CASSSFDRGQDYGYTF
TRBJ2-2 | TRBV2 | CAPRGVTGELFF
TRBJ2-3 | TRBV7-6 | CASSLDRGHTDTHYF
TRBJ2-7 | TRBV29-1 | CSVEGKGYEQYF
TRBJ2-1 | TRBV29-1 | CSVEDLRDTGEQFF
TRBJ2-1 | TRBV7-3 | CASSLGGDYNEQFF
TRBJ2-7 | TRBV5-6 | CASSAQGSSYEQYF
TRBJ2-7 | TRBV7-9 | CASSLSGGIHEQYF
TRBJ2-1 | TRBV7-8 | CASSPPLGDSIDEQFF
TRBJ2-3 | TRBV20-1 | CSAREGADTQYF
TRBJ1-2 | TRBV20-1 | CSARAPDRGDYGYTF
TRBJ2-1 | TRBV4-3 | CASSRDRGGQNEQFF
TRBJ1-1 | TRBV19 | CASSATESTEAFF
TRBJ2-1 | TRBV7-8 | CASSFGTGGNEQFF
TRBJ2-7 | TRBV7-9 | CASIPAGQGWGEQYF
TRBJ2-7 | TRBV14 | CASSHLGQAEEYF
TRBJ1-2 | TRBV25-1 | CASSGPGGNYGYTF
TRBJ2-7 | TRBV20-1 | CSARAPLTSGRTHEQYF
TRBJ2-7 | TRBV20-1 | CSARDQGQIKPYEQYF
TRBJ2-7 | TRBV4-2 | CASSQEGPPSSYEQYF